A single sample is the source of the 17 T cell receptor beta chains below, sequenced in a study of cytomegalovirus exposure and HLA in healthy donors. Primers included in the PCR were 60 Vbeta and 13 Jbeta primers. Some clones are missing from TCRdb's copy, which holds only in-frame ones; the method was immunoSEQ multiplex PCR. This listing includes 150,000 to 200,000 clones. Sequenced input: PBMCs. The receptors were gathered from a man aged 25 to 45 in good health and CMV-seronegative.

This CDR3 is CASSALIGSVDTQYF. The CDR3 region has the DNA TGTGCCAGCAGCGCCCTGATCGGGAGTGTGGATACGCAGTATTTT. V and J are TRBV9 and TRBJ2-3; weak D call: TRBD2 (6 bases). This CDR3 has 15 residues. V was pared by 3 bases and J by 6 bases, with 17 bases between. Germline-derived CDR1 and CDR2 are SGDLS and YYNGEE.

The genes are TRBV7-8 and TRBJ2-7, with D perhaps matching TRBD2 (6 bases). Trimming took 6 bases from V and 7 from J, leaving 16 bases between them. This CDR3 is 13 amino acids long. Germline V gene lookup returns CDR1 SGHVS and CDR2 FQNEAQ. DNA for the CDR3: TGTGCCAGCAGGGAGGGCGGCCCAGGAGAGCAGTACTTC. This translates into CASREGGPGEQYF.

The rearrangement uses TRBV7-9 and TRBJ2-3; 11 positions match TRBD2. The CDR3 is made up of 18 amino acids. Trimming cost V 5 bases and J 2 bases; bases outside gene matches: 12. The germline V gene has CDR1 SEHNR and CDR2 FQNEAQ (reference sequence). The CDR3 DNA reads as TGTGCCAGCAGCCACATACCGGGACTAGCGGACCCCACAGATACGCAGTATTTT. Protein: CASSHIPGLADPTDTQYF.

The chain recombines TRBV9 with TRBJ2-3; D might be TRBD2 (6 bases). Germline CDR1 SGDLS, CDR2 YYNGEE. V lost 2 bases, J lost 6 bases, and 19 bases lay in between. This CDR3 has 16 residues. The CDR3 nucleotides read TGTGCCAGCAGCGTCAGGGACTTTGGGTTGGGGGATACGCAGTATTTT. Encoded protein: CASSVRDFGLGDTQYF.

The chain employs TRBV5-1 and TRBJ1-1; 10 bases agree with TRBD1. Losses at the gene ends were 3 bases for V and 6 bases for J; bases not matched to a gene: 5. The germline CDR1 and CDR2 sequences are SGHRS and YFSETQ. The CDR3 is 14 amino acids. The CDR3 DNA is TGCGCCAGCAGCTACCCCGGGACAGGGGCTGAAGCTTTCTTT. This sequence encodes CASSYPGTGAEAFF.

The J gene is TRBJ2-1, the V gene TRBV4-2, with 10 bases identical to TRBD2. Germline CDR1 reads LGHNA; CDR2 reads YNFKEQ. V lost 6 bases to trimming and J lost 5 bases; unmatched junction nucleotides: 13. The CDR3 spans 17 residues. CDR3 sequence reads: CASSLGSGGARDNEQFF. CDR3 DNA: TGTGCCAGCAGTCTGGGCAGCGGGGGGGCCAGGGACAATGAGCAGTTCTTC.

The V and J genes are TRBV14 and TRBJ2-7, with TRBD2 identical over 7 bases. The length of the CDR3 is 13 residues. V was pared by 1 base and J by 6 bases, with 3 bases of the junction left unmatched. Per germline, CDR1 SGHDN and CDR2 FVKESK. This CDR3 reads CASSQGTSSEQYF. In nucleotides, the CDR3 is TGTGCCAGCAGCCAAGGGACTAGTTCCGAGCAGTACTTC.

CDR3 nucleotides: TGTGCCAGCAGTCCTAGGACAGGCCTGAACACTGAAGCTTTCTTT. It encodes CASSPRTGLNTEAFF. The chain uses TRBV27 and TRBJ1-1; TRBD1 matches at 7 bases. CDR3 length: 15 amino acids. J gave up 0 bases and V 5 bases, and 6 bases lay outside the gene matches. CDR1 is MNHEY and CDR2 is SMNVEV in the germline V gene (reference sequence).

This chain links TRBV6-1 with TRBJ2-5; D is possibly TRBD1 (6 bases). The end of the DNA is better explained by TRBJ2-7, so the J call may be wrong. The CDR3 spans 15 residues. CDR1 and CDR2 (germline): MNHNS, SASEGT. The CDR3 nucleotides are TGTGCCAGCATTCCCCGAGGGGGTACATCCTACGAGCAGTACTTC. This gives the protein CASIPRGGTSYEQYF.

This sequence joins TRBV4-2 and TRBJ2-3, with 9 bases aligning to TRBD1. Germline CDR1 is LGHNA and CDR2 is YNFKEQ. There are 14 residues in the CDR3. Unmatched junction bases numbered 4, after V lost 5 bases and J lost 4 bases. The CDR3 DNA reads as TGTGCCAGCAGCGGCCGGGACAGGGCAGATACGCAGTATTTT. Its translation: CASSGRDRADTQYF.

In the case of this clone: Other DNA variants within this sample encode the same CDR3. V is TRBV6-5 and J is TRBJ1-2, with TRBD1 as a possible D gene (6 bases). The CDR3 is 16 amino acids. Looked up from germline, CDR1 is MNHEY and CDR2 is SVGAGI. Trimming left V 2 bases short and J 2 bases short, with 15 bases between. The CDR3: CASSYDLTGGNYGYTF. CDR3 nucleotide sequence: TGTGCCAGCAGTTACGATTTAACGGGGGGCAACTATGGCTACACCTTC.

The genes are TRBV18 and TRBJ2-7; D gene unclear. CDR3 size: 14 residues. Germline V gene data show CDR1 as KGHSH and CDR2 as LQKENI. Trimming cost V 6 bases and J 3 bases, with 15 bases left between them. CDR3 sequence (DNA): TGTGCCAGCTCGTTGCTAGATGGGTTCTACGAGCAGTACTTC. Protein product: CASSLLDGFYEQYF.

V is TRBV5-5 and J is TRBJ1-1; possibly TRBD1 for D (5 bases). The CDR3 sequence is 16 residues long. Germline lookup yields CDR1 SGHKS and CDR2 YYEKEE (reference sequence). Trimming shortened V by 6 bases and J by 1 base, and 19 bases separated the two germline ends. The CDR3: CASNNRREVPNTEAFF. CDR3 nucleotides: TGTGCCAGCAATAATCGCAGGGAGGTCCCGAACACTGAAGCTTTCTTT.

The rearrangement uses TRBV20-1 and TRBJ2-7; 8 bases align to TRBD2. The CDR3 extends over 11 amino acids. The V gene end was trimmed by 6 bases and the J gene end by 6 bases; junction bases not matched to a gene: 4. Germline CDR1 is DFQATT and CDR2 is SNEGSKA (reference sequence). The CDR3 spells CSAPGGAEQYF. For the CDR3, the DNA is TGCAGTGCCCCGGGGGGGGCCGAGCAGTACTTC.

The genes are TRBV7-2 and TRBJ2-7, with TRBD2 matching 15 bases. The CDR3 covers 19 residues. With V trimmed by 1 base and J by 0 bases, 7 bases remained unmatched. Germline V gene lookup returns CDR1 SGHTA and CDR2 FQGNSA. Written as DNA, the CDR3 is TGTGCCAGCAGCTTAGTCCGGACTAGCGGGAGGGCGGTCTCCTACGAGCAGTACTTC. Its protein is CASSLVRTSGRAVSYEQYF.

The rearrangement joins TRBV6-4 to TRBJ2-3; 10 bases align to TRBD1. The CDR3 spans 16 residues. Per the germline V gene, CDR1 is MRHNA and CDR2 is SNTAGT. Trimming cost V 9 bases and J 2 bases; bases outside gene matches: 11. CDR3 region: CARNSTGTGATDTQYF. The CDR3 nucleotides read TGTGCCAGGAACTCTACCGGGACAGGGGCCACAGATACGCAGTATTTT.

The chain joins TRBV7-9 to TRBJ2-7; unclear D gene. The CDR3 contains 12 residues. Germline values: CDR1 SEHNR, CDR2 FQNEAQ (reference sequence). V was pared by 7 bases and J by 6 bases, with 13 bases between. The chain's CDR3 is CASTPGNGEQYF. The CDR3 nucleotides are TGTGCCAGCACTCCAGGAAACGGCGAGCAGTACTTC.